A selection of T cell receptor beta chains follows, all from one sample in a study of blood T cell repertoires in COVID-19. Clones were read by immunoSEQ multiplex PCR, and TCRdb kept only the in-frame ones, dropping some. The table records some 44,000 clones, about 87% of them present only once. Material for sequencing was peripheral blood. The source is a man aged 55 to 70 with active COVID-19. Both conserved end residues are part of each CDR3. Fields, in order: J gene, clone size, D gene, V gene, CDR3 protein, CDR3 DNA. A D gene is named only where the DNA matches it firmly. Size is stated for part of the rows, as once, few or many counts, or as a class when the clone is expanded.

j_gene: TRBJ2-2; abundance: once; d_gene: TRBD1; v_gene: TRBV3-1/TRBV3-2; CDR3aa: CASSPYRGLVTGELFF; CDR3nt: TGTGCCAGCAGCCCGTACAGGGGCTTGGTCACCGGGGAGCTGTTTTTT
j_gene: TRBJ1-5; abundance: .; d_gene: TRBD1; v_gene: TRBV7-2; CDR3aa: CASSLATGGAQPQHF; CDR3nt: TGTGCCAGCAGCTTAGCTACAGGGGGCGCTCAGCCCCAGCATTTT
j_gene: TRBJ2-7; abundance: few; d_gene: .; v_gene: TRBV19; CDR3aa: CASSIEHSYSYEQYF; CDR3nt: TGTGCCAGTAGTATAGAACACAGCTACTCCTACGAGCAGTACTTC
j_gene: TRBJ2-3; abundance: .; d_gene: TRBD2; v_gene: TRBV24-1; CDR3aa: CATRPSGGGSTDTQYF; CDR3nt: TGTGCCACCAGACCTAGCGGGGGGGGAAGCACAGATACGCAGTATTTT
j_gene: TRBJ2-6; abundance: once; d_gene: TRBD1; v_gene: TRBV5-8; CDR3aa: CASSPTGGSGANVLTF; CDR3nt: TGTGCCAGCAGCCCGACAGGGGGCTCTGGGGCCAACGTCCTGACTTTC
j_gene: TRBJ2-7; abundance: .; d_gene: .; v_gene: TRBV6-4; CDR3aa: CASSWAEQYF; CDR3nt: TGTGCCAGCAGTTGGGCCGAGCAGTACTTC
j_gene: TRBJ2-7; abundance: .; d_gene: TRBD2; v_gene: TRBV18; CDR3aa: CASSPQRSTSGRANEQYF; CDR3nt: TGTGCCAGCTCACCGCAACGCTCGACTAGCGGGAGGGCTAACGAGCAGTACTTC
j_gene: TRBJ2-7; abundance: few; d_gene: TRBD2; v_gene: TRBV7-9; CDR3aa: CASSLSGAYEQYF; CDR3nt: TGTGCCAGCAGCTTAAGCGGGGCCTACGAGCAGTACTTC
j_gene: TRBJ2-3; abundance: once; d_gene: .; v_gene: TRBV3-1/TRBV3-2; CDR3aa: CASSQGGTDTQYF; CDR3nt: TGTGCCAGCAGCCAAGGAGGTACAGATACGCAGTATTTT
j_gene: TRBJ1-1; abundance: .; d_gene: .; v_gene: TRBV27; CDR3aa: CASSSGMNTEAFF; CDR3nt: TGTGCCAGCAGTTCGGGGATGAACACTGAAGCTTTCTTT
j_gene: TRBJ2-3; abundance: .; d_gene: TRBD1; v_gene: TRBV5-4; CDR3aa: CASSPDRVDTQYF; CDR3nt: TGTGCCAGCAGTCCGGACAGGGTGGATACGCAGTATTTT
j_gene: TRBJ2-1; abundance: many; d_gene: TRBD1; v_gene: TRBV29-1; CDR3aa: CSVEDPGQSSYNEQFF; CDR3nt: TGCAGCGTTGAAGATCCGGGACAGAGCTCCTACAATGAGCAGTTCTTC
j_gene: TRBJ2-3; abundance: few; d_gene: TRBD2; v_gene: TRBV9; CDR3aa: CASSVALKGGGTDTQYF; CDR3nt: TGTGCCAGCAGCGTAGCTCTTAAAGGCGGGGGGACAGATACGCAGTATTTT
j_gene: TRBJ2-5; abundance: .; d_gene: .; v_gene: TRBV9; CDR3aa: CASSFKGVSGPQYF; CDR3nt: TGTGCCAGCAGCTTTAAGGGGGTGTCGGGACCCCAGTACTTC
j_gene: TRBJ2-4; abundance: .; d_gene: .; v_gene: TRBV4-3; CDR3aa: CASSQDKQGYIQYF; CDR3nt: TGCGCCAGCAGCCAAGATAAACAGGGATACATTCAGTACTTC
j_gene: TRBJ1-6; abundance: .; d_gene: TRBD1; v_gene: TRBV19; CDR3aa: CASSSRDRQLWTDSPLHF; CDR3nt: TGTGCCAGTAGTAGCCGGGACAGGCAGCTTTGGACAGATTCACCCCTCCACTTT
j_gene: TRBJ1-5; abundance: .; d_gene: .; v_gene: TRBV5-6; CDR3aa: CASSLGGTWGNQPQHF; CDR3nt: TGTGCCAGCAGCTTGGGTGGGACATGGGGCAATCAGCCCCAGCATTTT
j_gene: TRBJ1-5; abundance: .; d_gene: .; v_gene: TRBV27; CDR3aa: CASSRGLDSNQPQHF; CDR3nt: TGTGCCAGCAGTAGGGGGTTGGATAGCAATCAGCCCCAGCATTTT
j_gene: TRBJ2-2; abundance: .; d_gene: TRBD2; v_gene: TRBV7-3; CDR3aa: CASSLMAAGVHTGELFF; CDR3nt: TGTGCCAGCAGCTTAATGGCAGCGGGAGTACACACCGGGGAGCTGTTTTTT
j_gene: TRBJ1-6; abundance: .; d_gene: .; v_gene: TRBV5-1; CDR3aa: CASSLLGADSPLHF; CDR3nt: TGCGCCAGCAGCTTGCTAGGGGCAGACTCACCCCTCCACTTT
j_gene: TRBJ1-4; abundance: .; d_gene: .; v_gene: TRBV29-1; CDR3aa: CSVREVDEKLFF; CDR3nt: TGCAGCGTCAGGGAGGTGGATGAAAAACTGTTTTTT
j_gene: TRBJ2-3; abundance: .; d_gene: .; v_gene: TRBV5-1; CDR3aa: CASSLEEVGTDTQYF; CDR3nt: TGCGCCAGCAGCTTGGAGGAGGTCGGCACAGATACGCAGTATTTT
j_gene: TRBJ1-5; abundance: .; d_gene: .; v_gene: TRBV7-9; CDR3aa: CASSSGGNQPQHF; CDR3nt: TGTGCCAGCAGTTCAGGGGGCAATCAGCCCCAGCATTTT
j_gene: TRBJ1-4; abundance: .; d_gene: .; v_gene: TRBV7-9; CDR3aa: CASSFWTGGDEKLFF; CDR3nt: TGTGCCAGCAGCTTTTGGACGGGGGGAGATGAAAAACTGTTTTTT
j_gene: TRBJ1-4; abundance: .; d_gene: .; v_gene: TRBV6-5; CDR3aa: CASSYVGFRGEKLFF; CDR3nt: TGTGCCAGCAGTTACGTAGGGTTTCGGGGTGAAAAACTGTTTTTT
j_gene: TRBJ2-7; abundance: few; d_gene: TRBD1; v_gene: TRBV19; CDR3aa: CASRRGTGLPYEQYF; CDR3nt: TGTGCCAGCCGCCGTGGGACAGGACTACCCTACGAGCAGTACTTC
j_gene: TRBJ2-3; abundance: .; d_gene: .; v_gene: TRBV18; CDR3aa: CASSARTGQLGDTQYF; CDR3nt: TGTGCCAGCTCCGCCCGGACTGGGCAATTGGGAGATACGCAGTATTTT
j_gene: TRBJ1-1; abundance: .; d_gene: TRBD1; v_gene: TRBV18; CDR3aa: CASSPLEGANTEAFF; CDR3nt: TGTGCCAGCTCACCACTAGAGGGGGCAAACACTGAAGCTTTCTTT
j_gene: TRBJ2-7; abundance: .; d_gene: .; v_gene: TRBV2; CDR3aa: CASTEGTAYEQYF; CDR3nt: TGTGCCAGCACGGAGGGGACGGCCTACGAGCAGTACTTC
j_gene: TRBJ2-1; abundance: .; d_gene: TRBD2; v_gene: TRBV18; CDR3aa: CASSPGTSGNNEQFF; CDR3nt: TGTGCCAGCTCACCCGGGACTAGCGGAAACAATGAGCAGTTCTTC
j_gene: TRBJ1-1; abundance: .; d_gene: .; v_gene: TRBV18; CDR3aa: CASSYNRPNTEAFF; CDR3nt: TGTGCCAGCTCGTACAACAGGCCGAACACTGAAGCTTTCTTT
j_gene: TRBJ2-7; abundance: .; d_gene: TRBD2; v_gene: TRBV9; CDR3aa: CASSVGAGALYEQYF; CDR3nt: TGTGCCAGCAGCGTAGGAGCGGGAGCCCTCTACGAGCAGTACTTC